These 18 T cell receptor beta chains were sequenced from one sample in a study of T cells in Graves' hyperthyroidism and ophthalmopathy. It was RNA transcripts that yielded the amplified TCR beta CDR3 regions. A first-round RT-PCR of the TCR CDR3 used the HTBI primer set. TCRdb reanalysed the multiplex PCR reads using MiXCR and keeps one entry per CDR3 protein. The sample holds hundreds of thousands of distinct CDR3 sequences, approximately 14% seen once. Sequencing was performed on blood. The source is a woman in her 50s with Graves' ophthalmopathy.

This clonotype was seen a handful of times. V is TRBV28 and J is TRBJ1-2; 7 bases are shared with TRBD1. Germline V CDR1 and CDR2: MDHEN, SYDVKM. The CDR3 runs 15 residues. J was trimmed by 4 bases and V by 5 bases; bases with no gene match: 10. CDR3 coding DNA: TGTGCCAGCAGTGAAGGGGGACAGTCGATCTATGGCTACACCTTC. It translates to CASSEGGQSIYGYTF.

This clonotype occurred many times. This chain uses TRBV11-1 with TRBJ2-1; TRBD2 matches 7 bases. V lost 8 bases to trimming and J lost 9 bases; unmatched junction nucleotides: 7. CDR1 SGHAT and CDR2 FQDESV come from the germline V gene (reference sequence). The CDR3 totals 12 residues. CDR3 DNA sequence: TGTGCCAGCCGGGCGGGAGCGGGTGAGCAGTTCTTC. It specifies CASRAGAGEQFF. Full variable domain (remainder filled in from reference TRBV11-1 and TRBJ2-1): EAEVAQSPRYKITEKSQAVAFWCDPISGHATLYWYRQILGQGPELLVQFQDESVVDDSQLPKDRFSAERLKGVDSTLKIQPAELGDSAMYLCASRAGAGEQFFGPGTRLTVL.

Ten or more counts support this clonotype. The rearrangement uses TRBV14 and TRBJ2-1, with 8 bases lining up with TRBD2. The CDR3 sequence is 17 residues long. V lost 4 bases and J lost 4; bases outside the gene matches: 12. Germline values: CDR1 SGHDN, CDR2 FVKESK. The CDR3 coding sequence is TGTGCCAGCAGCCCTTTAGCTCCGGGACTAGAATACAATGAGCAGTTCTTC. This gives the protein CASSPLAPGLEYNEQFF.

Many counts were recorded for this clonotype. In nucleotides, the CDR3 is TGTGCCAGCAGTTACATAAGGGGCCAGTACAATGAGCAGTTCTTC. This codes for CASSYIRGQYNEQFF. The V and J genes are TRBV6-1 and TRBJ2-1; perhaps TRBD1 as D (5 bases). The CDR3 length is 15 residues. Trimming removed 5 bases at V and 4 bases at J, with 15 bases between. Germline V gene sequence: CDR1 MNHNS, CDR2 SASEGT.

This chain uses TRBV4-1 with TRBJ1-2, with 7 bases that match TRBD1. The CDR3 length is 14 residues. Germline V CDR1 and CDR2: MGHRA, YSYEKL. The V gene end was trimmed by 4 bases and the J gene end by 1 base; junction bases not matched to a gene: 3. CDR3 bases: TGCGCCAGCAGCCGACAGGGCATTAACTATGGCTACACCTTC. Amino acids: CASSRQGINYGYTF.

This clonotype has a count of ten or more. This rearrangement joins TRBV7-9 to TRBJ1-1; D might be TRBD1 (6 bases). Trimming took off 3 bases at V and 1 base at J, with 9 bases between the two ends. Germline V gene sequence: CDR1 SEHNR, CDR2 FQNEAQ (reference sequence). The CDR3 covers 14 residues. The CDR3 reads CASSFVQGNTEAFF. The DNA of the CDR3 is TGTGCCAGCAGCTTTGTACAGGGGAACACTGAAGCTTTCTTT. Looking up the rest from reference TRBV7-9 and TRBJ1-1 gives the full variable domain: DTGVSQNPRHKITKRGQNVTFRCDPISEHNRLYWYRQTLGQGPEFLTYFQNEAQLEKSRLLSDRFSAERPKGSFSTLEIQRTEQGDSAMYLCASSFVQGNTEAFFGQGTRLTVV.

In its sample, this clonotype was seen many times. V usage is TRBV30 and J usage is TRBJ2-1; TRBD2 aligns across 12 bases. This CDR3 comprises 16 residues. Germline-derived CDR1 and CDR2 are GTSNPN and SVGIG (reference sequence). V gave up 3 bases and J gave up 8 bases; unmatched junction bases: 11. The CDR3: CAWRLSLAGGVDEQFF. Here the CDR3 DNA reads TGTGCCTGGAGGTTATCACTAGCGGGAGGAGTAGATGAGCAGTTCTTC.

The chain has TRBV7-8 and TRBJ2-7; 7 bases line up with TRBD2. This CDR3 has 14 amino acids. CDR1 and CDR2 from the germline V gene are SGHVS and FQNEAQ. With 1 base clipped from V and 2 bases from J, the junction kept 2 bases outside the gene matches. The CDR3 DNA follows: TGTGCCAGCAGCTTAGTAAGCGGGACCTACGAGCAGTACTTC. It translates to CASSLVSGTYEQYF.

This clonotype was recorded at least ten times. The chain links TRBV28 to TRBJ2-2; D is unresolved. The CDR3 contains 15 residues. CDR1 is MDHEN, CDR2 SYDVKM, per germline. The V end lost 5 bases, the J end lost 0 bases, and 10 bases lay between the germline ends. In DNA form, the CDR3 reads TGTGCCAGCAGTCCACGACATGCGAACACCGGGGAGCTGTTTTTT. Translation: CASSPRHANTGELFF.

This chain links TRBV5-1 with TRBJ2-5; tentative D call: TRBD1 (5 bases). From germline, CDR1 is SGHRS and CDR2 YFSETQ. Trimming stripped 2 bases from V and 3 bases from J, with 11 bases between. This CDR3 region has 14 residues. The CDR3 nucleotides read TGCGCCAGCAGCTTCCAGGGCCCCGAAGAGACCCAGTACTTC. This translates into CASSFQGPEETQYF.

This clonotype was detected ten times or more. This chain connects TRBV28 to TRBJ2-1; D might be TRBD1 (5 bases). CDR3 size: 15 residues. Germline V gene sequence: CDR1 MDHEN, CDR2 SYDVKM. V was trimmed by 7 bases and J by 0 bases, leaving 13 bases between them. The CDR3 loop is CASIKGAVSYNEQFF. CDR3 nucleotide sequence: TGTGCCAGCATAAAAGGGGCAGTCTCCTACAATGAGCAGTTCTTC.

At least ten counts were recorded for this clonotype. As DNA, the CDR3 is TGTGCCAGCATTCGGGACGCAGATTCACCCCTCCACTTT. Protein sequence: CASIRDADSPLHF. This chain links TRBV2 with TRBJ1-6; D is perhaps TRBD1 (5 bases). Trimming took off 7 bases at V and 8 bases at J, with 12 bases between the two ends. Germline lookup yields CDR1 SNHLY and CDR2 FYNNEI. There are 13 residues in the CDR3.

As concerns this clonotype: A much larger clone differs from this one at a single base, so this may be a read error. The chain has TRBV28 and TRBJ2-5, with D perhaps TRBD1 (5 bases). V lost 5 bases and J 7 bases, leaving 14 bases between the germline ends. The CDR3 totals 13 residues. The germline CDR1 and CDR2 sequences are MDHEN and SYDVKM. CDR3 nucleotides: TGTGCCAGCAGTATCAGGGAACGTGTGACCCAGTACTTC. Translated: CASSIRERVTQYF.

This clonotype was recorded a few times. The CDR3 nucleotides read TGTGCCAGTAGTATAGTCTGGCAGGCCAATCAGCCCCAGCATTTT. It translates to CASSIVWQANQPQHF. The gene calls are TRBV19 and TRBJ1-5; unclear D gene. V was pared by 1 base and J by 3 bases, with 10 bases between. Germline CDR1 LNHDA, CDR2 SQIVND (reference sequence). The CDR3 is 15 residues long.

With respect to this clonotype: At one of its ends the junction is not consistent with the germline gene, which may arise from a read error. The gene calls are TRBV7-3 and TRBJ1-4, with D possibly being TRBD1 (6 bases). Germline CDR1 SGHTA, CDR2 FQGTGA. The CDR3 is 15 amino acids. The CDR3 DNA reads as TGTGCCAGCAGCTTAAACGGGGGCATGGGGGAAAAACCGTTTTTT. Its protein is CASSLNGGMGEKPFF.

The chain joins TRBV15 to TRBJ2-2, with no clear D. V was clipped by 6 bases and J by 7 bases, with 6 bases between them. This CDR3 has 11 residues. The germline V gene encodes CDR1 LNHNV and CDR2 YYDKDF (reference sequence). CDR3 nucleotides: TGTGCCACCAGTAGTCTCGGGGAGCTGTTTTTT. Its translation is CATSSLGELFF.

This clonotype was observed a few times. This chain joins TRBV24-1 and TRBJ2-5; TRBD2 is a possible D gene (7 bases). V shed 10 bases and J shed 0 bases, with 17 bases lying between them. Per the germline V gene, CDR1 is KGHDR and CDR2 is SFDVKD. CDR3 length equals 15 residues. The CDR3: CATGGGGPYQETQYF. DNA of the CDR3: TGTGCCACTGGTGGGGGGGGCCCTTACCAAGAGACCCAGTACTTC.

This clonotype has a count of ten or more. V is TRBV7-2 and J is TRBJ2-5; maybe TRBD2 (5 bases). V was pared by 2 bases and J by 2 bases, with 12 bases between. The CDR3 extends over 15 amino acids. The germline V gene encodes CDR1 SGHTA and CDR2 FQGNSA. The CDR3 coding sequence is TGTGCCAGCAGCTTACAGTCGGGGAGTCAAGAGACCCAGTACTTC. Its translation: CASSLQSGSQETQYF.